This TCR beta chain was recovered during a study of blood T cell repertoires in COVID-19. As for the study in general: COVID-19 samples collected from the United States, Italy and Spain covered acute and convalescent phases. PBMCs, B-cell-depleted T cells, or T cells were the source of the cDNA or gDNA that made up the material.

The V gene's germline CDR1 is SGHTA and CDR2 FQGNSA. The V end lost 2 bases, the J end lost 3 bases, and 10 bases lay between the germline ends. The CDR3 consists of 14 residues. In the original analysis: Reference gene primer amplification yielded estimated nucleated cell counts. The protocol was immunoSEQ multiplex PCR, while the TCRdb copy is restricted to in-frame clones and leaves out a portion. That table is the source of V, J and clone size, and D and trimming were worked out from the DNA. This table holds 75,000 to 85,000 clones, 88% found once. The sequenced sample was peripheral blood. This clonotype was sampled from a human donor in a cohort sampled during active COVID-19. The rearrangement joins TRBV7-2 to TRBJ1-2, with D tentatively TRBD1 (6 bases). CDR3 region: CASSLRGGYYGYTF. CDR3 in DNA: TGTGCCAGCAGCTTAAGGGGGGGGTACTATGGCTACACCTTC.